A selection of T cell receptor beta chains follows, all from one sample in a study of regulatory T cells in long-lasting Graves disease. TCRdb processed the multiplex PCR reads anew with MiXCR; each CDR3 protein has one entry. There are 200,000 to 250,000 distinct CDR3 sequences in the sample; approximately 16% occur only once, and approximately 24% lies in the top ten. The input for sequencing was peripheral blood mononuclear cells (PBMCs), taken at new diagnosis, from a patient treated with antithyroid drugs. The receptor source for this set is a female donor with Graves disease. Both conserved end residues are part of each CDR3. The D gene is left open where the match is weak.

D gene: TRBD1; V gene: TRBV30; CDR3 protein: CAWSPLDRDVRF
D gene: TRBD2; V gene: TRBV20-1; CDR3 protein: CSALLAGAYEQYF
D gene: TRBD2; V gene: TRBV19; CDR3 protein: CASQSGASTDTQYF
D gene: TRBD2; V gene: TRBV20-1; CDR3 protein: CSASRLAGANEQFF
D gene: NA; V gene: TRBV2; CDR3 protein: CASRYTNTEAFF
D gene: NA; V gene: TRBV2; CDR3 protein: CASSQNRDNEQFF
D gene: NA; V gene: TRBV28; CDR3 protein: CASSLSRDLIIGPQHF
D gene: TRBD2; V gene: TRBV18; CDR3 protein: CASSPTSGRGDTQYF
D gene: NA; V gene: TRBV2; CDR3 protein: CASSGRGTGELFF
D gene: NA; V gene: TRBV30; CDR3 protein: CAWYTGTDYNEQFF
D gene: TRBD1; V gene: TRBV12-3/TRBV12-4; CDR3 protein: CASSLWDRDNQPQHF
D gene: TRBD2; V gene: TRBV29-1; CDR3 protein: CSVARGGSNTGELFF
D gene: NA; V gene: TRBV9; CDR3 protein: CASSVEGVNTGELFF
D gene: TRBD1; V gene: TRBV6-2/TRBV6-3; CDR3 protein: CASSRRQGASETQYF
D gene: TRBD2; V gene: TRBV7-3; CDR3 protein: CASSKTGGGEDTGELFF
D gene: TRBD2; V gene: TRBV24-1; CDR3 protein: CATSDPPTSRITDTQYF
D gene: TRBD1; V gene: TRBV28; CDR3 protein: CASSLSGQGAVTF
D gene: NA; V gene: TRBV5-4; CDR3 protein: CASSPAARRTDTQYF
D gene: NA; V gene: TRBV18; CDR3 protein: CASSPPRGKETQYF
D gene: NA; V gene: TRBV12-3/TRBV12-4; CDR3 protein: CASSPAGYQDTQYF
D gene: NA; V gene: TRBV7-9; CDR3 protein: CASSLLIQGNGYTF
D gene: NA; V gene: TRBV3-1; CDR3 protein: CASSSTLYEQYF
D gene: NA; V gene: TRBV6-2/TRBV6-3; CDR3 protein: CASSYTQAAGDTQYF
D gene: NA; V gene: TRBV14; CDR3 protein: CASSQDRAQPQHF
D gene: TRBD1; V gene: TRBV20-1; CDR3 protein: CSAIPDRGSNQPQHF
D gene: TRBD2; V gene: TRBV12-3/TRBV12-4; CDR3 protein: CASSPSSGYEQYF
D gene: NA; V gene: TRBV28; CDR3 protein: CASGTVDTEAFF
D gene: TRBD2; V gene: TRBV10-3; CDR3 protein: CAIRGTSGSLGELFF
D gene: NA; V gene: TRBV20-1; CDR3 protein: CSARDGVNEQFF
D gene: NA; V gene: TRBV5-1; CDR3 protein: CASSLEPGDQPQHF
D gene: TRBD2; V gene: TRBV18; CDR3 protein: CASSPPGLAGGSYNEQFF
D gene: NA; V gene: TRBV15; CDR3 protein: CATSSGETTVYEQYF
D gene: NA; V gene: TRBV11-2; CDR3 protein: CASSQGQGAGSGIVGEQFF
D gene: NA; V gene: TRBV7-9; CDR3 protein: CASSPNTDAQYF
D gene: NA; V gene: TRBV12-3/TRBV12-4; CDR3 protein: CASSFGPYEDHNEQFF
D gene: NA; V gene: TRBV27; CDR3 protein: CASRVEQYF
D gene: NA; V gene: TRBV18; CDR3 protein: CASSPGTTDTQYF
D gene: NA; V gene: TRBV24-1; CDR3 protein: CATSDLGNPENYNEQFF
D gene: NA; V gene: TRBV6-2/TRBV6-3; CDR3 protein: CASSYDGESPYEQYF
D gene: TRBD2; V gene: TRBV15; CDR3 protein: CATSRQWGLVHNEQFF
D gene: NA; V gene: TRBV6-5; CDR3 protein: CASSFSRLPGELFF
D gene: NA; V gene: TRBV24-1; CDR3 protein: CATSDGKETQYF
D gene: TRBD1; V gene: TRBV7-3; CDR3 protein: CASSRGQGEKLFF
D gene: NA; V gene: TRBV5-6; CDR3 protein: CASSPAPATGANVLTF
D gene: TRBD1; V gene: TRBV10-2; CDR3 protein: CASRGNRGLGYTF